These 30 T cell receptor beta chains share one sample of origin, sequenced in a study of cytomegalovirus exposure and HLA in healthy donors. A multiplex PCR was run with 60 Vbeta primers and 13 Jbeta primers. This table comes from immunoSEQ multiplex PCR, and its TCRdb copy is limited to in-frame clones, with some not included. The sample has approximately 52,000 clones; the top ten hold 10% to 15%. The sequenced sample consisted of PBMCs. Receptors were obtained from a woman aged 55-70 years in good health and CMV-seropositive.

This chain links TRBV5-1 with TRBJ1-3, with D unclear. The CDR3 runs to 15 residues. Germline loops: CDR1 SGHRS, CDR2 YFSETQ. Trimming removed 0 bases from V and 2 bases from J, with 9 bases in between. CDR3 sequence: CASSLGAVTGNTIYF. DNA of the CDR3: TGCGCCAGCAGCTTGGGGGCAGTGACTGGAAACACCATATATTTT.

The gene calls are TRBV6-5 and TRBJ2-7; D may be TRBD2 (5 bases). Trimming stripped 4 bases from V and 5 bases from J, with 12 bases between. Germline V gene data show CDR1 as MNHEY and CDR2 as SVGAGI. CDR3 length: 13 amino acids. Here the CDR3 reads CASSSPSGNEQYF. DNA for the CDR3: TGTGCCAGCAGTTCGCCCAGCGGAAACGAGCAGTACTTC.

The chain has TRBV5-4 and TRBJ2-1; possible D gene TRBD1, 6 bases. Germline CDR1 is SGHNT and CDR2 is YYREEE (reference sequence). This CDR3 region has 15 residues. V lost 3 bases and J lost 5, with 15 bases in between. The CDR3 spells CASSSGGDANNEQFF. The CDR3 DNA reads TGTGCCAGCAGCTCTGGGGGCGACGCTAACAATGAGCAGTTCTTC.

With regard to this clone: The sample carries other DNA sequences with the same CDR3. J is TRBJ2-7 and V is TRBV4-3, with D perhaps TRBD2 (7 bases). V lost 1 base and J lost 2, with 9 bases in between. CDR1 and CDR2 from the germline V gene are LGHNA and YSLEER. CDR3 length equals 14 residues. The CDR3 nucleotides are TGCGCCAGCAGCCAAGGGGGGGGCGCCTACGAGCAGTACTTC. Amino acids: CASSQGGGAYEQYF.

The chain is built from TRBV5-1 and TRBJ2-7, with TRBD2 matching over 7 bases. There are 16 residues in the CDR3. Per germline, CDR1 SGHRS and CDR2 YFSETQ. V dropped 5 bases and J dropped 1; count of bases not matched to a gene: 12. CDR3 nucleotides: TGCGCCAGCAGGGAATCGGGGGGAATTATATCCTACGAGCAGTACTTC. As protein: CASRESGGIISYEQYF.

This chain links TRBV7-9 with TRBJ2-7, with D perhaps TRBD2 (7 bases). Germline V gene data show CDR1 as SEHNR and CDR2 as FQNEAQ (reference sequence). Trimming pared 5 bases from V and 2 bases from J, leaving 13 bases between. The CDR3 loop spans 14 amino acids. This chain's CDR3 is CASSGGARPYEQYF. The CDR3 nucleotides are TGTGCCAGCAGCGGGGGGGCACGACCCTACGAGCAGTACTTC. Variable domain in full (rest from reference TRBV7-9 and TRBJ2-7): DTGVSQNPRHKITKRGQNVTFRCDPISEHNRLYWYRQTLGQGPEFLTYFQNEAQLEKSRLLSDRFSAERPKGSFSTLEIQRTEQGDSAMYLCASSGGARPYEQYFGPGTRLTVT.

The gene calls are TRBV9 and TRBJ1-6; D possibly corresponds to TRBD1 (5 bases). The V gene's germline CDR1 is SGDLS and CDR2 YYNGEE. V was trimmed by 3 bases and J by 4 bases, leaving 8 bases between them. This CDR3 contains 14 residues. The CDR3 sequence: CASSGRQYNSPLHF. The CDR3 DNA sequence: TGTGCCAGCAGCGGCAGACAGTATAATTCACCCCTCCACTTT.

The chain carries TRBV5-1 and TRBJ1-5; 8 positions match TRBD1. Germline V lookup: CDR1 SGHRS, CDR2 YFSETQ. The CDR3 is 15 amino acids. V was clipped by 5 bases and J by 4 bases; unmatched bases: 8. The CDR3 loop reads CASSLEGDRNQPQHF. In DNA, the CDR3 is TGCGCCAGCAGTCTGGAGGGGGACAGGAATCAGCCCCAGCATTTT.

This sequence joins TRBV20-1 and TRBJ1-2, with TRBD1 as a possible D gene (6 bases). Germline CDR1 reads DFQATT; CDR2 reads SNEGSKA (reference sequence). The CDR3 extends over 11 amino acids. The CDR3 protein is CLGMGAGGYTF. CDR3 nucleotide sequence: TGCCTTGGAATGGGGGCTGGCGGCTACACCTTC.

The chain employs TRBV19 and TRBJ1-3; unclear D gene. This CDR3 comprises 12 residues. Germline V gives CDR1 LNHDA, CDR2 SQIVND (reference sequence). V lost 2 bases to trimming and J lost 4 bases, with 3 bases between them. The CDR3 DNA reads as TGTGCCAGTAGTATATCGGGAAACACCATATATTTT. This translates into CASSISGNTIYF.

This chain connects TRBV7-8 to TRBJ1-2; unclear D gene. This CDR3 region has 13 residues. Trimming stripped 4 bases from V and 9 bases from J, with 15 bases between. Germline CDR1 and CDR2: SGHVS and FQNEAQ. CDR3 DNA sequence: TGTGCCAGCAGCTCTACTAGTTCTCGTAGCTACACCTTC. Protein sequence: CASSSTSSRSYTF.

The J gene is TRBJ2-3, the V gene TRBV9, with D perhaps TRBD2 (7 bases). Germline CDR1 reads SGDLS; CDR2 reads YYNGEE. Trimming shortened V by 0 bases and J by 4 bases, and 15 bases separated the two germline ends. The CDR3 is 16 residues long. As DNA, the CDR3 is TGTGCCAGCAGCGTAGGGGGGGGCGAGGGCGCAGATACGCAGTATTTT. It specifies CASSVGGGEGADTQYF.

The J gene is TRBJ1-6, the V gene TRBV15; D is unclear. This CDR3 is built from 17 residues. The germline V gene has CDR1 LNHNV and CDR2 YYDKDF (reference sequence). With 0 bases removed from V and 0 bases from J, the gap between germline ends came to 9 bases. The CDR3 protein is CATSRDLGSSYNSPLHF. CDR3 nucleotide sequence: TGTGCCACCAGCAGAGATCTGGGGAGCTCCTATAATTCACCCCTCCACTTT.

The chain has TRBV29-1 and TRBJ1-2; 7 bases match TRBD1. CDR3 length: 12 amino acids. V lost 4 bases, J lost 6 bases, and 5 bases stayed unmatched. Germline lookup yields CDR1 SQVTM and CDR2 ANQGSEA. The CDR3 DNA reads as TGCAGCGTTGGTGACAGGGAAGATGGCTACACCTTC. Residues: CSVGDREDGYTF.

The gene calls are TRBV6-6 and TRBJ2-6, with D uncertain. This CDR3 is 16 amino acids long. The germline gives CDR1 MNHNY, CDR2 SVGAGI (reference sequence). Trimming pared 4 bases from V and 0 bases from J, leaving 10 bases between. CDR3 in amino acids: CASSSPAGSGANVLTF. CDR3 nucleotides: TGTGCCAGCAGTTCCCCCGCCGGCTCTGGGGCCAACGTCCTGACTTTC.

The CDR3 spells CASSRDTLTDTQYF. The CDR3 region has the DNA TGTGCCAGCAGTCGGGACACCCTCACAGATACGCAGTATTTT. V and J are TRBV28 and TRBJ2-3; tentative D call: TRBD1 (6 bases). V lost 5 bases, J lost 2 bases, and 11 bases lay in between. This CDR3 has 14 amino acids. Germline lookup yields CDR1 MDHEN and CDR2 SYDVKM.

The chain carries TRBV5-1 and TRBJ2-1, with D perhaps TRBD1 (6 bases). The CDR3 length is 13 residues. V dropped 8 bases and J dropped 3 bases, with 12 bases sitting between them. Germline V gene data show CDR1 as SGHRS and CDR2 as YFSETQ. CDR3 DNA sequence: TGCGCCAGTACGACGGACAGCTACAATGAGCAGTTCTTC. Translating it yields CASTTDSYNEQFF.

V gene TRBV2 combines with J gene TRBJ1-5; 10 positions agree with TRBD1. The CDR3 has 14 amino acids. Germline CDR1 SNHLY, CDR2 FYNNEI. The V and J ends lost 6 bases and 6 bases, in that order; junction bases with no gene match: 5. The CDR3 sequence: CASSGQGGVQPQHF. Here the CDR3 DNA reads TGTGCCAGCAGCGGACAGGGGGGGGTTCAGCCCCAGCATTTT.

V is TRBV5-4 and J is TRBJ2-7; 13 bases match TRBD2. The V segment lost 4 bases and the J segment 3 bases; nucleotides outside the gene matches: 7. Germline V lookup: CDR1 SGHNT, CDR2 YYREEE (reference sequence). CDR3 size: 16 residues. DNA of the CDR3: TGTGCCAGCAGCACCTCACTAGCGGGGGGGCTCTACGAGCAGTACTTC. This gives the protein CASSTSLAGGLYEQYF.

The chain employs TRBV2 and TRBJ2-1; 7 bases match TRBD1. Trimming removed 10 bases from V and 7 bases from J; junction bases left unmatched: 10. The CDR3 is 13 residues long. The germline V gene encodes CDR1 SNHLY and CDR2 FYNNEI. CDR3 nucleotide sequence: TGTGCCATCCCGACAGGGATGGCAAATGAGCAGTTCTTC. Amino acid sequence: CAIPTGMANEQFF.

The chain uses TRBV12-5 and TRBJ2-2, with 11 bases fitting TRBD2. With V trimmed by 5 bases and J by 3 bases, 5 bases remained unmatched. CDR3 length: 16 amino acids. Germline V gene sequence: CDR1 LGHNT, CDR2 FRNRAP. CDR3 sequence (DNA): TGTGCTAGTGGTGGGCCTAGCGGGGGGTACACCGGGGAGCTGTTTTTT. It translates to CASGGPSGGYTGELFF.

This chain links TRBV5-6 with TRBJ1-1; TRBD1 agrees at 7 bases. The CDR3 runs 17 residues. V lost 4 bases to trimming and J lost 4 bases; unmatched junction nucleotides: 16. In germline, CDR1 is SGHDT, CDR2 YYEEEE. The CDR3 DNA is TGTGCCAGCAGCACCATTGGGACAGTCGTGAGGCGCACTGAAGCTTTCTTT. Translated, it gives CASSTIGTVVRRTEAFF.

The chain is built from TRBV6-1 and TRBJ1-5, with 10 bases fitting TRBD1. CDR1 is MNHNS, CDR2 SASEGT, per germline. The CDR3 has 14 residues. After removal of 9 bases from V and 1 base from J, the junction contained 3 bases not matched to a gene. The CDR3 coding sequence is TGTGCCAGGGGACAGGGGACAAGCAATCAGCCCCAGCATTTT. It codes for CARGQGTSNQPQHF.

The chain joins TRBV9 to TRBJ1-5, with a possible D match to TRBD1 (6 bases). V was pared by 4 bases and J by 6 bases, with 17 bases between. CDR3 size: 15 residues. Per the germline V gene, CDR1 is SGDLS and CDR2 is YYNGEE. CDR3 DNA sequence: TGTGCCAGCAGCTCCGGACAGAACCCGGGTCAGCCCCAGCATTTT. Its translation is CASSSGQNPGQPQHF.

This chain joins TRBV7-9 and TRBJ1-3, with TRBD1 matching over 7 bases. V lost 5 bases, J lost 11 bases, and 6 bases stayed unmatched. The V gene's germline CDR1 is SEHNR and CDR2 FQNEAQ (reference sequence). This CDR3 contains 12 residues. Written as DNA, the CDR3 is TGTGCCAGCAGCGAAGACAGGGAACCCATATATTTT. It translates to CASSEDREPIYF.

The chain joins TRBV18 to TRBJ2-1; D unresolved. The V gene lost 2 bases and the J gene lost 3 bases, with 8 bases spanning the gap. The CDR3 has 14 residues. CDR1 and CDR2 (germline): KGHSH, LQKENI. This CDR3 reads CASSPNGFYNEQFF. The CDR3 nucleotides are TGTGCCAGCTCACCAAACGGTTTCTACAATGAGCAGTTCTTC.

V usage is TRBV19 and J usage is TRBJ1-5; 7 nucleotides line up with TRBD1. The CDR3 runs to 15 residues. Germline V gene data show CDR1 as LNHDA and CDR2 as SQIVND (reference sequence). V was clipped by 8 bases and J by 0 bases; unmatched bases: 7. CDR3 protein: CASGDSLNSNQPQHF. As DNA, the CDR3 is TGTGCCAGTGGGGACAGCCTGAATAGCAATCAGCCCCAGCATTTT.

With respect to this clone: The same CDR3 can be traced to other DNA sequences in this sample. The chain combines TRBV4-1 with TRBJ1-6; D not certain. Per the germline V gene, CDR1 is MGHRA and CDR2 is YSYEKL. V lost 1 base and J lost 14, with 12 bases in between. The CDR3 spans 13 residues. The CDR3 loop is CASSQVGLSALHF. CDR3 in DNA: TGCGCCAGCAGCCAAGTGGGCCTCTCGGCCCTCCACTTT.

The chain combines TRBV5-1 with TRBJ2-5, with 9 positions matching TRBD1. Per the germline V gene, CDR1 is SGHRS and CDR2 is YFSETQ. Trimming removed 4 bases from V and 2 bases from J; junction bases left unmatched: 12. CDR3 size: 17 residues. CDR3 sequence reads: CASSLPYRQGEQETQYF. CDR3 bases: TGCGCCAGCAGCCTACCTTACCGACAGGGGGAACAAGAGACCCAGTACTTC. The full variable domain, its missing parts supplied by reference TRBV5-1 and TRBJ2-5, is KAGVTQTPRYLIKTRGQQVTLSCSPISGHRSVSWYQQTPGQGLQFLFEYFSETQRNKGNFPGRFSGRQFSNSRSEMNVSTLELGDSALYLCASSLPYRQGEQETQYFGPGTRLLVL.

The V and J genes are TRBV5-1 and TRBJ2-3, with 7 bases lining up with TRBD1. V shed 2 bases and J 5 bases; nucleotides not matched to a gene: 5. Germline V CDR1 and CDR2: SGHRS, YFSETQ. The CDR3 is 14 amino acids. The CDR3 protein is CASSFDRVGDTQYF. In DNA form, the CDR3 reads TGCGCCAGCAGCTTTGACAGGGTTGGAGATACGCAGTATTTT.